Listed below are T cell receptor beta chains from one sample, sequenced in a study of metastatic and nonmetastatic thyroid tumors. MiXCR re-clonotyped the PCR reads for TCRdb. Found here are over 20,000 clones, more than 15% of them singletons; the top ten hold under 11%. Material for sequencing was tumor tissue. All receptors come from a female donor with papillary thyroid cancer or a benign thyroid nodule (not recorded which). Some clones in this sample may be carry-over from other donors' samples. Both conserved end residues are part of each CDR3. A D gene is named only where the DNA matches it firmly. Size is stated for part of the rows, as once, few or many counts, or as a class when the clone is expanded.

size | J | D | V | CDR3 | DNA
. | TRBJ2-7 | . | TRBV7-7 | CASSHQTTGLSYEQYF | TGTGCTAGCAGCCACCAGACGACAGGCCTATCATACGAGCAGTACTTC
. | TRBJ2-3 | . | TRBV28 | CASILADSGGTDTQYF | .
. | TRBJ1-6 | . | TRBV20-1 | CSVGQGFGSPLHF | TGCAGTGTAGGGCAGGGATTCGGTTCACCCCTCCACTTT
. | TRBJ2-1 | . | TRBV5-1 | CASILASEMSLIF | TGCGCCAGCATCTTGGCCTCTGAGATGTCCCTGATCTTC
many | TRBJ1-2 | TRBD1 | TRBV7-9 | CAIPGGGGYTF | TGTGCCATACCAGGGGGCGGTGGCTACACCTTC
many | TRBJ2-1 | . | TRBV3-1 | CASSQDFVDGGNEQFF | TGTGCCAGCAGCCAAGACTTCGTGGACGGTGGGAATGAGCAGTTCTTC
many | TRBJ1-4 | . | TRBV4-2 | CASSQEGATNEKLFF | TGTGCCAGCAGCCAAGAGGGTGCAACTAATGAAAAACTGTTTTTT
few | TRBJ2-7 | . | TRBV7-2 | CASSPGYEQYF | TGTGCCAGCAGCCCGGGGTACGAGCAGTACTTC
many | TRBJ2-2 | TRBD2 | TRBV10-3 | CAITGTGGNTGELFF | TGTGCCATCACTGGAACGGGGGGGAACACCGGGGAGCTGTTTTTT
many | TRBJ2-5 | TRBD1 | TRBV7-9 | CASSLGGTGLETQYF | TGTGCCAGCAGCTTAGGAGGGACAGGGCTAGAGACCCAGTACTTC
medium-sized | TRBJ2-3 | TRBD2 | TRBV5-1 | CASSLVAGGGTDTQYF | TGCGCCAGCAGCTTGGTAGCGGGAGGGGGCACAGATACGCAGTATTTT
many | TRBJ1-1 | TRBD1 | TRBV19 | CASKGQGGSNTEAFF | TGTGCCAGTAAGGGACAGGGGGGTAGTAACACTGAAGCTTTCTTT
. | TRBJ1-2 | TRBD1 | TRBV5-1 | CASSLAWGQGVYGYTF | TGCGCCAGCAGCTTGGCCTGGGGACAGGGGGTTTATGGCTACACCTTC
medium-sized | TRBJ1-1 | . | TRBV3-1 | CASSQTGTGAEAFF | TGTGCCAGCAGCCAAACAGGGACGGGCGCTGAAGCTTTCTTT
. | TRBJ2-1 | TRBD2 | TRBV11-1 | CASSLGPTSGSSYNEQFF | TGTGCCAGCAGCTTAGGACCCACTAGCGGAAGCTCCTACAATGAGCAGTTCTTC
many | TRBJ2-3 | TRBD2 | TRBV5-1 | CASRPGLAGFTDTQYF | TGCGCCAGCAGGCCGGGACTAGCGGGATTCACAGATACGCAGTATTTT
many | TRBJ2-1 | TRBD1 | TRBV9 | CASSARTGFYNEQFF | TGTGCCAGCAGCGCCCGGACAGGGTTTTACAATGAGCAGTTCTTC